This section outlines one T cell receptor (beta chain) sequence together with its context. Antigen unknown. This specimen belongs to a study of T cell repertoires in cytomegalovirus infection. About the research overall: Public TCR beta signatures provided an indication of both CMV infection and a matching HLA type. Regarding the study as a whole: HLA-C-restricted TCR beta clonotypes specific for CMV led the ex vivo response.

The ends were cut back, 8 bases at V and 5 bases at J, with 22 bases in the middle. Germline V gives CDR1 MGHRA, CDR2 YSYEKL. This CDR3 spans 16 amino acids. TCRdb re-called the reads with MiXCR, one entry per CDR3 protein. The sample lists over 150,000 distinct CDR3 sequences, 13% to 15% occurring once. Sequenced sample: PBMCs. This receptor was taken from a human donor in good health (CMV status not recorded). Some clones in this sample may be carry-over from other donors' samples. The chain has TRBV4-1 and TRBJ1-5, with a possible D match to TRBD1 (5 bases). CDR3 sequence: CASHPKFDSGDQPQHF. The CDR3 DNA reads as TGCGCCAGCCACCCGAAGTTCGACAGCGGGGATCAGCCCCAGCATTTT.